This TCR beta chain was recorded in a study of B cell selection in AIRE deficiency. CDR3 length: 14 residues. The germline CDR1 and CDR2 sequences are LNHNV and YYDKDF (reference sequence). With 1 base removed from V and 6 bases from J, the gap between germline ends came to 11 bases. Regulatory T cells were sorted as CD4+CD25hiCD127low/negative cells. Study-wide points: Healthy donors alone shared around 33% of about 3,600 Treg sequences; patients alone 8.5% to 10%. Shared Treg sequences had shorter CDR3s, biased toward rearrangements with few non-templated insertions. Patient Tconv cells held 25% to 35% of Treg sequences shared by healthy donors.

TCRdb keeps only in-frame clones here, not all; method: immunoSEQ multiplex PCR. The data show roughly 23,000 clones, 85% to 95% seen once. On this clone: Its antigen is not known.

This clonotype was obtained from a human donor in good health. The rearrangement joins TRBV15 to TRBJ2-3; D remains unclear. The sequencing sample was made of CD4+CD25+ Tregs sorted from PBMCs. The CDR3 is CATSRVTFPDTQYF. The CDR3 DNA reads TGTGCCACCAGCAGAGTTACATTTCCCGATACGCAGTATTTT.